A single T cell receptor (beta chain) is shown here with its context. Per the authors' pipeline: Estimation of nucleated cell counts was performed using reference gene primer amplification. Some clones are missing from TCRdb's copy, which holds only in-frame ones; the method was immunoSEQ multiplex PCR. V and J calls and clone size are as listed in that table; D and trimming were resolved from the DNA. This repertoire shows 250,000 to 300,000 clones, 75% to 95% found once; its top ten account for approximately 1.2%. This record belongs to a study of blood T cell repertoires in COVID-19. CDR3 size: 16 residues. Germline-derived CDR1 and CDR2 are GTSNPN and SVGIG (reference sequence). Trimming cost V 1 base and J 1 base, with 14 bases left between them.

This TCR derives from a woman between 25 and 40 years old who had recovered from COVID-19. Sequencing used PBMCs or T cells enriched from blood (not recorded which). The genes are TRBV30 and TRBJ2-1; D possibly corresponds to TRBD2 (5 bases). The CDR3 DNA reads as TGTGCCTGGAGTGCGATCCACAGCGGATCCTACAATGAGCAGTTCTTC. Translation: CAWSAIHSGSYNEQFF.